Listed below are T cell receptor beta chains from one sample, sequenced in a study of blood T cell repertoires in COVID-19. Method: immunoSEQ multiplex PCR; TCRdb's copy keeps in-frame clones and lacks some. The table has approximately 200,000 clones, 80% to 90% seen once. Sequenced sample: peripheral blood. The receptors originated from a woman of 80 years or more with COVID-19, enrolled during active disease. CDR3s leave out the opening cysteine and the closing phenylalanine or tryptophan. The D gene is left open where the match is weak.

j_call v_call d_call cdr3_aa
TRBJ2-1 TRBV24-1 TRBD2 ATSGPTSGSAYNEQF
TRBJ1-1 TRBV28 TRBD1 ASTPQGKNTEAF
TRBJ1-2 TRBV6-1 - ASSERGPGNYGYT
TRBJ2-1 TRBV5-1 TRBD1 ASSRSGTVNWNEQF
TRBJ2-7 TRBV5-5 TRBD1 ASSPQAPGQPIYEQY
TRBJ2-7 TRBV4-2 TRBD2 ASSQIGASGSYEQY
TRBJ2-5 TRBV18 - ASSPPSAIQETQY
TRBJ1-4 TRBV24-1 TRBD1 ATSDLWTGYNEKLF
TRBJ2-3 TRBV7-8 - ASSRDFYTDTQY
TRBJ1-4 TRBV5-1 TRBD1 ASSSIGTGNEKLF
TRBJ2-2 TRBV9 - ASSVTPSLSNTGELF
TRBJ2-2 TRBV2 - ASSDRTKVTGELF
TRBJ1-5 TRBV24-1 - ATSPRGGSQPQH